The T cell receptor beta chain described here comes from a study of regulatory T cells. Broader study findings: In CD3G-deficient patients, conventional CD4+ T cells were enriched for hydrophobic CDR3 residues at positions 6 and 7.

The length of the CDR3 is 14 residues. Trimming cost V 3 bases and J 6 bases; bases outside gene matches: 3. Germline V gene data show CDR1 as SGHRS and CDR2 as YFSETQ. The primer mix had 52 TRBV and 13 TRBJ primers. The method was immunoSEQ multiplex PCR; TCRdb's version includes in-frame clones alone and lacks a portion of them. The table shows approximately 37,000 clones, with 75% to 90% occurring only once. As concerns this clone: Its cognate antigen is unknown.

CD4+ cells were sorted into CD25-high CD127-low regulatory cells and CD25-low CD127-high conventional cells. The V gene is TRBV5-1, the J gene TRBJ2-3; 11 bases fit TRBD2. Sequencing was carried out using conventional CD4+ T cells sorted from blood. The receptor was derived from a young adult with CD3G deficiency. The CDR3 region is CASSSTSGEDTQYF. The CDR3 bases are TGCGCCAGCAGCTCGACTAGCGGGGAGGATACGCAGTATTTT.